The T cell receptor (beta chain) under discussion was sequenced for a study of CD8+ T cells in alopecia areata. Whole-study context: Those patients who were treated received oral tofacitinib, which was given at 5 to 10 mg twice daily for moderate-to-severe alopecia areata.

RNA extraction was followed by reverse transcription into cDNA, which acted as the sequencing template. Clones were read by immunoSEQ multiplex PCR, and TCRdb kept only the in-frame ones, dropping some. The sample holds 210,000 or so clones, approximately 72% seen once. A note on this clone: What it binds is unknown.

Treatment in this sample: oral pan-JAK inhibitor, 5-10 mg twice daily. Notes on the study in general: Among the 100 top clones, expanded CD8+ clones, like scalp clonality, were significantly decreased by tofacitinib. Scalp specimens additionally yield sequences from normal skin's resident alphabeta T cells. Compared with normal scalp, lesional scalp had higher clonality and more expanded CD8+ clones.

The origin of this receptor is a human donor with alopecia areata. Sequences were derived from CD4+ T cells sorted from blood, sampled between weeks 43 and 45, from a patient treated with tofacitinib.

CDR3 DNA sequence: TGTGCCAGCAGACCTACAGGGTACAATCAGCCCCAGCATTTT. Its translation: CASRPTGYNQPQHF. This chain links TRBV25-1 with TRBJ1-5; weak D call: TRBD1 (6 bases). CDR1 is MGHDK, CDR2 SYGVNS, per germline. Trimming left V 6 bases short and J 3 bases short, with 12 bases between. The CDR3 contains 14 residues.